These 5 T cell receptor beta chains originate from one sample sequenced in a study of cytomegalovirus exposure and HLA in healthy donors. Both 60 Vbeta primers and 13 Jbeta primers went into the PCR. TCRdb's table, derived via immunoSEQ multiplex PCR, lists solely in-frame clones and lacks some. The table includes about 130,000 clones, around 80% detected once. Sequenced: PBMCs. Receptor source: a human donor in good health.

The chain couples TRBV14 to TRBJ2-7; 7 bases fit TRBD2. CDR1 is SGHDN and CDR2 is FVKESK in the germline V gene. Trimming at V came to 4 bases and at J to 4 bases, leaving 10 bases not matched to a gene. This CDR3 comprises 15 residues. The CDR3 nucleotides are TGTGCCAGCAGCCCGATGGGAGGGGCAGGTTACGAGCAGTACTTC. Translated, it gives CASSPMGGAGYEQYF.

This chain joins TRBV28 and TRBJ1-1; tentatively, D is TRBD1 (6 bases). The CDR3 runs to 14 residues. Trimming shortened V by 3 bases and J by 1 base, and 9 bases separated the two germline ends. The V gene's germline CDR1 is MDHEN and CDR2 SYDVKM. CDR3 amino acids: CASSFLDRNTEAFF. CDR3 bases: TGTGCCAGCAGTTTTTTGGACAGGAACACTGAAGCTTTCTTT.

The chain links TRBV19 to TRBJ2-3; no clear D gene. The CDR3 is 12 residues long. Germline V gives CDR1 LNHDA, CDR2 SQIVND (reference sequence). The ends were cut back, 3 bases at V and 3 bases at J, with 4 bases in the middle. CDR3 residues: CASSISTDTQYF. CDR3 bases: TGTGCCAGTAGTATCAGTACAGATACGCAGTATTTT. Complete variable domain (other parts from reference TRBV19 and TRBJ2-3): DGGITQSPKYLFRKEGQNVTLSCEQNLNHDAMYWYRQDPGQGLRLIYYSQIVNDFQKGDIAEGYSVSREKKESFPLTVTSAQKNPTAFYLCASSISTDTQYFGPGTRLTVL.

The rearrangement links TRBV7-9 to TRBJ2-7; 7 bases are a match to TRBD2. V gave up 4 bases and J gave up 2 bases; unmatched junction bases: 5. The CDR3 runs 14 residues. Germline-derived CDR1 and CDR2 are SEHNR and FQNEAQ (reference sequence). In DNA form, the CDR3 reads TGTGCCAGCAGCTGGGGAGGGCTAGCCTACGAGCAGTACTTC. This sequence encodes CASSWGGLAYEQYF.

There are a few counts of this clone. The chain is built from TRBV5-1 and TRBJ1-1, with D unclear. Germline V CDR1 and CDR2: SGHRS, YFSETQ. V was cut by 0 bases and J by 5 bases, with 14 bases left in between. This CDR3 has 15 residues. Here the CDR3 reads CASSLAQVSGTEAFF. In DNA, the CDR3 is TGCGCCAGCAGCTTGGCCCAGGTTTCGGGAACTGAAGCTTTCTTT.